Presented here are 7 T cell receptor beta chains from one specimen sequenced in a study of T cell responses to AZD1222 COVID-19 vaccine. Only in-frame clones appear in the TCRdb table, and some are missing; sequencing was by immunoSEQ multiplex PCR. Counted here are roughly 150,000 clones, 70% to 90% occurring once; the ten biggest clones make up 1.5% to 2%. Specimen: peripheral blood, collected on day 0 of AZD1222 vaccination. All receptors come from an adult in good health.

The chain couples TRBV10-2 to TRBJ2-6; D unclear. The CDR3 length is 15 residues. V was pared by 4 bases and J by 4 bases, with 11 bases between. Germline CDR1 WSHSY, CDR2 SAAADI. CDR3 residues: CASSASHAGANVLTF. The CDR3 DNA reads TGCGCCAGCAGTGCATCCCATGCGGGGGCCAACGTCCTGACTTTC.

The chain links TRBV7-9 to TRBJ1-1, with a tentative D call TRBD1 (5 bases). Trimming pared 5 bases from V and 5 bases from J, leaving 18 bases between. The CDR3 consists of 15 residues. From germline, CDR1 is SEHNR and CDR2 FQNEAQ (reference sequence). CDR3 amino acids: CASSRHVRVGTEAFF. The CDR3 nucleotides are TGTGCCAGCAGCCGTCATGTCAGGGTAGGGACTGAAGCTTTCTTT.

J is TRBJ2-2 and V is TRBV15, with 9 bases identical to TRBD2. CDR1 and CDR2 from the germline V gene are LNHNV and YYDKDF (reference sequence). The CDR3 has 17 amino acids. V lost 0 bases to trimming and J lost 6 bases; unmatched junction nucleotides: 8. In DNA form, the CDR3 reads TGTGCCACCAGCAGAGAAAGTCTAGCGGGAAAAGCCGGGGAGCTGTTTTTT. It codes for CATSRESLAGKAGELFF.

This chain joins TRBV25-1 and TRBJ1-1, with D hard to call. CDR1 is MGHDK, CDR2 SYGVNS, per germline. This CDR3 is 11 amino acids long. Trimming pared 7 bases from V and 1 base from J, leaving 4 bases between. CDR3 sequence reads: CASKQNTEAFF. The CDR3 DNA reads TGTGCCAGCAAACAGAACACTGAAGCTTTCTTT.

This clone has only one observation. V is TRBV30 and J is TRBJ1-6; D unresolved. Germline assignment: CDR1 GTSNPN and CDR2 SVGIG (reference sequence). V lost 7 bases, J lost 10 bases, and 11 bases lay in between. The length of the CDR3 is 11 residues. DNA for the CDR3: TGTGCCTTCACTCATGGATCACCCCTCCACTTT. Protein sequence: CAFTHGSPLHF.

The chain links TRBV19 to TRBJ1-1, with D perhaps matching TRBD1 (6 bases). V lost 3 bases and J lost 2, with 16 bases in between. The germline V gene has CDR1 LNHDA and CDR2 SQIVND (reference sequence). CDR3 size: 16 residues. The CDR3 nucleotides are TGTGCCAGTAGTATTCCCCCTAAGGGGGGAAACACTGAAGCTTTCTTT. Amino acid sequence: CASSIPPKGGNTEAFF. The whole variable domain, filled in from reference TRBV19 and TRBJ1-1, reads DGGITQSPKYLFRKEGQNVTLSCEQNLNHDAMYWYRQDPGQGLRLIYYSQIVNDFQKGDIAEGYSVSREKKESFPLTVTSAQKNPTAFYLCASSIPPKGGNTEAFFGQGTRLTVV.

This clone was recorded only once. The chain carries TRBV11-2 and TRBJ2-7; D may be TRBD1 (5 bases). The CDR3 length is 14 residues. V was clipped by 0 bases and J by 4 bases, with 10 bases between them. From germline, CDR1 is SGHAT and CDR2 FQNNGV. The CDR3 loop is CASSLEAGRYEQYF. For the CDR3, the DNA is TGTGCCAGCAGCTTAGAAGCAGGGCGGTACGAGCAGTACTTC. The whole variable domain, remainder taken from reference TRBV11-2 and TRBJ2-7, is EAGVAQSPRYKIIEKRQSVAFWCNPISGHATLYWYQQILGQGPKLLIQFQNNGVVDDSQLPKDRFSAERLKGVDSTLKIQPAKLEDSAVYLCASSLEAGRYEQYFGPGTRLTVT.